Given below is one TCR beta chain in context. Its specificity is not known. The sample comes from a study of post-analysis software for immune sequencing data. TCR beta cDNA libraries had unique molecular identifiers. TCRdb re-derived calls from the PCR reads in MiXCR, one entry per CDR3 protein. The data show 350,000 to 500,000 distinct CDR3 sequences, with about 40% seen just once and approximately 7.6% held by the top ten. CDR3 length: 15 amino acids. Germline CDR1 is SGHRS and CDR2 is YFSETQ. The V segment lost 2 bases and the J segment 1 base; nucleotides outside the gene matches: 3. Study results and limitations: In patients, four to six TRBV segments were more frequent than in controls, with TRBV5-6, TRBV5-1 and TRBV20-1 among them. Multiple sclerosis patients had significantly lower normalized Chao1 diversity than controls.

This chain connects TRBV5-1 to TRBJ2-7; 10 bases match TRBD2. The source is a girl aged 2 to 9 with multiple sclerosis. Sequences were obtained from blood. The CDR3 sequence: CASSFGLAESYEQYF. The CDR3 DNA follows: TGCGCCAGCAGCTTCGGACTAGCGGAGTCCTACGAGCAGTACTTC.